A single sample gave rise to the 5 T cell receptor beta chains below, sequenced in a study of OX40 agonist ivuxolimab in advanced cancers. TCRdb keeps only in-frame clones here, not all; method: immunoSEQ multiplex PCR. The repertoire consists of some 80,000 clones, with around 86% occurring once and the leading ten covering 5.5% to 8%. The specimen comprised CD4+ or CD8+ T cells sorted from blood, sampled in a trial of the OX40 agonist ivuxolimab. The source is an adult with an advanced solid tumor such as melanoma, head and neck, liver or kidney cancer.

This clone was seen only once. This chain connects TRBV5-4 to TRBJ2-7; D might be TRBD2 (6 bases). Germline assignment: CDR1 SGHNT and CDR2 YYREEE (reference sequence). The CDR3 is made up of 15 amino acids. Trimming shortened V by 2 bases and J by 7 bases, and 19 bases separated the two germline ends. The CDR3 nucleotides are TGTGCCAGCAGCTTTAATTATGGAGGGAAGAGTGAGCAGTACTTC. Its translation: CASSFNYGGKSEQYF.

This clone was observed a single time. This chain connects TRBV18 to TRBJ1-3; 7 bases are shared with TRBD1. Germline values: CDR1 KGHSH, CDR2 LQKENI. V lost 3 bases and J lost 4; bases outside the gene matches: 12. The CDR3 has 17 residues. The CDR3 nucleotides read TGTGCCAGCTCACCCCAAAATCAGGGGGTCGCGGGAAACACCATATATTTT. It yields the protein CASSPQNQGVAGNTIYF.

Written as DNA, the CDR3 is TGTGCCAGCAGGGGACCGGTGCAGCCCCAGCATTTT. Protein sequence: CASRGPVQPQHF. This chain joins TRBV6-5 and TRBJ1-5, with D possibly matching TRBD1 (5 bases). The CDR3 contains 12 residues. With 6 bases removed from V and 7 bases from J, the gap between germline ends came to 10 bases. Germline CDR1 and CDR2: MNHEY and SVGAGI.

The chain carries TRBV2 and TRBJ1-4; perhaps TRBD1 as D (5 bases). CDR1 is SNHLY and CDR2 is FYNNEI in the germline V gene. The CDR3 length is 15 residues. Trimming cost V 2 bases and J 3 bases, with 10 bases left between them. CDR3 residues: CASSELGVANEKLFF. The CDR3 nucleotides read TGTGCCAGCAGTGAATTGGGGGTAGCTAATGAAAAACTGTTTTTT.

Notes on this clone: In the same sample, other DNA sequences code for this CDR3. V gene TRBV14 combines with J gene TRBJ1-4; D gene unclear. CDR3 length equals 13 residues. V was shortened by 4 bases and J by 0 bases, with 3 bases between the two germline ends. The V gene's germline CDR1 is SGHDN and CDR2 FVKESK. CDR3 loop: CASSRATNEKLFF. In DNA form, the CDR3 reads TGTGCCAGCAGCCGGGCAACTAATGAAAAACTGTTTTTT.